Included here is one TCR beta chain sequence, with context. Its antigen is not known. With 3 bases clipped from V and 9 bases from J, the junction kept 9 bases outside the gene matches. Germline V gene lookup returns CDR1 DFQATT and CDR2 SNEGSKA (reference sequence). This CDR3 has 15 amino acids. These data are taken from a study of early T cells in non-severe SARS-CoV-2 infection. Background on the study: Bulk RNA taken from unsorted whole blood was sequenced, leaving chains unpaired. Findings and limits, study-wide: There was a bias toward anti-spike CD8 responses in VDJdb matching, which missed private and CD4 specificities.

Each cDNA molecule carried a unique molecular identifier. TCRdb re-called the 5' RACE reads with MiXCR, one entry per CDR3 protein. Counted here are some 57,000 distinct CDR3 sequences, roughly a tenth occurring once; the ten biggest clones make up about a fifth. Sequences were obtained from whole blood. This rearrangement joins TRBV20-1 to TRBJ2-1; 12 bases are shared with TRBD2. This receptor was taken from an adult who was a healthcare worker with PCR-confirmed SARS-CoV-2 infection or an uninfected control (not recorded which). The CDR3 region is CSARATSGGLGEQFF. The CDR3 bases are TGCAGTGCTAGGGCGACTAGCGGGGGCCTGGGTGAGCAGTTCTTC.